The source of this TCR beta chain is a study of blood T cell repertoires in COVID-19. Study information: Acute-phase and convalescent COVID-19 samples originated in the United States, Italy and Spain.

Sequencing was performed with immunoSEQ multiplex PCR; in TCRdb, only in-frame clones are kept and a portion is missing. The data show around 170,000 clones, with around four fifths seen just once and approximately 7.7% held by the top ten. Participants came from around 25 US areas, aged roughly 18 to 89 years. Cohorts were determined from participant-reported clinical history. Two consecutive negative NP/OP PCR tests, clearance, or resolved symptoms defined Cohort 3 recovery. This clone was counted once. V dropped 5 bases and J dropped 5; count of bases not matched to a gene: 7. The germline CDR1 and CDR2 sequences are SGHTA and FQGNSA. This CDR3 contains 16 residues.

This TCR was recovered from a woman aged 50 to 60 who had recovered from COVID-19. V is TRBV7-2 and J is TRBJ2-1, with TRBD2 matching over 12 bases. The sample consisted of PBMCs or T cells enriched from blood (not recorded which). The CDR3 here is CASSKTGTSGHNEQFF. CDR3 nucleotide sequence: TGTGCCAGCAGCAAAACCGGGACTAGCGGGCACAATGAGCAGTTCTTC.